These 24 T cell receptor beta chains share one sample of origin, sequenced in a study of T cell repertoires in cytomegalovirus infection. Their specific antigens are unknown. TCRdb reanalysed the reads using MiXCR and keeps one entry per CDR3 protein. The table records 750,000 to 900,000 distinct CDR3 sequences, around 29% of them present only once. Specimen: cultured CD8+ T cells from PBMCs, collected from culture after CMV antigen stimulation. The origin of the receptors is a human donor in good health (CMV status not recorded). Some clones in this sample may be carry-over from other donors' samples.

This clonotype was observed at least ten times. V is TRBV12-3 or TRBV12-4 and J is TRBJ2-3, with D possibly called TRBD1 or TRBD2 (5 bases each). Trimming left V 1 base short and J 14 bases short, with 19 bases between. CDR3 length equals 14 residues. The CDR3 here is CASSLGSPGPSRYF. The CDR3, as DNA: TGTGCCAGCAGTTTAGGGAGTCCGGGGCCGTCGAGGTATTTT.

The chain recombines TRBV7-9 with TRBJ2-7; possible D gene TRBD1, 6 bases. V lost 5 bases and J lost 4, with 21 bases in between. This CDR3 region has 16 residues. Germline V lookup: CDR1 SEHNR, CDR2 FQNEAQ (reference sequence). CDR3 residues: CASSPSPGQWGYEQYF. The CDR3 coding sequence is TGTGCCAGCAGCCCATCGCCCGGACAGTGGGGATACGAGCAGTACTTC. Complete variable domain (other parts from reference TRBV7-9 and TRBJ2-7): DTGVSQNPRHKITKRGQNVTFRCDPISEHNRLYWYRQTLGQGPEFLTYFQNEAQLEKSRLLSDRFSAERPKGSFSTLEIQRTEQGDSAMYLCASSPSPGQWGYEQYFGPGTRLTVT.

This chain connects TRBV28 to TRBJ1-1; D is ambiguous. This CDR3 has 14 residues. CDR1 and CDR2 (germline): MDHEN, SYDVKM. V dropped 3 bases and J dropped 4 bases, with 12 bases sitting between them. CDR3: CASSLLQASTEAFF. The CDR3 nucleotides read TGTGCCAGCAGTTTGCTCCAAGCCTCCACTGAAGCTTTCTTT.

This clonotype occurred many times. The rearrangement uses TRBV7-2 and TRBJ2-5, with 8 bases identical to TRBD1. Germline assignment: CDR1 SGHTA and CDR2 FQGNSA. The ends lost 5 bases at V and 4 bases at J; junction bases unmatched: 6. There are 14 residues in the CDR3. CDR3 in amino acids: CASSTWTGLETQYF. CDR3 coding DNA: TGTGCCAGCAGCACCTGGACAGGGCTAGAGACCCAGTACTTC.

The chain recombines TRBV27 with TRBJ2-7; D may be TRBD1 (6 bases). Deletions cut 3 bases from V and 1 base from J, with 13 bases between. This CDR3 is built from 15 residues. From germline, CDR1 is MNHEY and CDR2 SMNVEV (reference sequence). For the CDR3, the DNA is TGTGCCAGCAGTTTCGAGGGCAGGGGATCCTACGAGCAGTACTTC. Protein: CASSFEGRGSYEQYF.

The chain couples TRBV6-2 or TRBV6-3 to TRBJ2-7; D is possibly TRBD2 (6 bases). The CDR3 runs 12 residues. CDR1 and CDR2 from the germline V gene are MNHEY and SVGEGT. The V and J ends lost 8 bases and 4 bases respectively, with 12 bases between them. Here the CDR3 reads CASGRRGYEQYV. In nucleotides, the CDR3 is TGTGCCAGCGGCCGCCGGGGGTACGAGCAGTACGTC.

This clonotype was picked up a small number of times. V usage is TRBV4-3 and J usage is TRBJ2-1; 8 nucleotides align to TRBD1. CDR1 is LGHNA and CDR2 is YSLEER in the germline V gene. J was trimmed by 7 bases and V by 0 bases; bases with no gene match: 5. The CDR3 runs to 15 residues. CDR3 DNA: TGCGCCAGCAGCCAAGAGGGACAGGTCATTAATGAGCAGTTCTTC. Its translation is CASSQEGQVINEQFF.

The chain employs TRBV6-5 and TRBJ1-2; D gene uncertain. The CDR3 loop spans 14 amino acids. V lost 2 bases and J 4 bases, leaving 11 bases between the germline ends. CDR1 is MNHEY, CDR2 SVGAGI, per germline. The CDR3 DNA sequence: TGTGCCAGCAGTTACGGAGACGGCGGCTATGGCTACACCTTC. Its translation is CASSYGDGGYGYTF.

This clonotype was seen many times. The chain employs TRBV7-8 and TRBJ2-3, with D unresolved. Trimming removed 8 bases at V and 0 bases at J, with 12 bases between. The CDR3 spans 14 residues. CDR1 and CDR2 from the germline V gene are SGHVS and FQNEAQ. This CDR3 is CASVLTASTDTQYF. In DNA, the CDR3 is TGTGCCAGCGTCCTAACTGCTAGCACAGATACGCAGTATTTT.

There are many counts of this clonotype. The V call is TRBV11-3, the J call TRBJ2-1, with 11 bases aligning to TRBD2. V lost 2 bases and J lost 9; bases outside the gene matches: 6. Germline loops: CDR1 SGHNT, CDR2 YENEEA. The CDR3 is 15 amino acids. DNA for the CDR3: TGTGCCAGCAGCTTAAGAACTAGCGGGGGATCTGAGCAGTTCTTC. Protein sequence: CASSLRTSGGSEQFF.

V and J are TRBV7-9 and TRBJ1-3; D perhaps matches TRBD1 (5 bases). V was cut by 2 bases and J by 9 bases, with 14 bases left in between. The CDR3 has 14 residues. In germline, CDR1 is SEHNR, CDR2 FQNEAQ (reference sequence). The CDR3 coding sequence is TGTGCCAGCAGCTTAAGCTTCCTCGGGGGCACCATATATTTT. Its translation is CASSLSFLGGTIYF.

This clonotype was seen repeatedly, ten times or more. This sequence joins TRBV7-2 and TRBJ2-3, with a possible D match to TRBD2 (6 bases). The CDR3 runs to 15 residues. V lost 5 bases and J lost 0, with 12 bases in between. Looked up from germline, CDR1 is SGHTA and CDR2 is FQGNSA. The CDR3 reads CASSMRRGSTDTQYF. The CDR3 nucleotides are TGTGCCAGCAGCATGAGACGGGGGAGCACAGATACGCAGTATTTT.

The chain carries TRBV12-3 or TRBV12-4 and TRBJ2-7; 11 bases match TRBD2. The V gene end was trimmed by 7 bases and the J gene end by 5 bases; junction bases not matched to a gene: 10. The CDR3 totals 15 residues. The CDR3 DNA reads as TGTGCCAGCACCGATAGCGGGGGGGCTCCCCACGAGCAGTACTTC. Amino acid sequence: CASTDSGGAPHEQYF.

The rearrangement joins TRBV27 to TRBJ1-1; D is unclear. Trimming stripped 2 bases from V and 3 bases from J, with 13 bases between. Germline CDR1 and CDR2: MNHEY and SMNVEV (reference sequence). The CDR3 totals 15 residues. The CDR3 spells CASSLRPSGDTEAFF. DNA for the CDR3: TGTGCCAGCAGTTTAAGGCCCAGCGGCGACACTGAAGCTTTCTTT.

The V and J genes are TRBV11-2 and TRBJ2-7; D gene ambiguous. CDR1 and CDR2 (germline): SGHAT, FQNNGV. This CDR3 contains 17 residues. V was cut by 3 bases and J by 0 bases, with 18 bases left in between. The CDR3 DNA is TGTGCCAGCAGCTTTTATATGGGTGGGAAGAGCTCCTACGAGCAGTACTTC. It encodes CASSFYMGGKSSYEQYF.

The rearrangement links TRBV10-3 to TRBJ2-1; 8 bases match TRBD1. The CDR3 length is 14 residues. V shed 9 bases and J 4 bases; nucleotides not matched to a gene: 8. The germline V gene encodes CDR1 ENHRY and CDR2 SYGVKD. The CDR3 DNA is TGTGCCATAAAAGACAGGGGCGATTACAATGAGCAGTTCTTC. The encoded protein is CAIKDRGDYNEQFF.

In this sample, this clonotype turned up a few times. V gene TRBV19 combines with J gene TRBJ1-2, with 8 nucleotides matching TRBD1. V gave up 10 bases and J gave up 8 bases; unmatched junction bases: 6. Germline CDR1 LNHDA, CDR2 SQIVND (reference sequence). The CDR3 spans 11 residues. CDR3 amino acids: CATLTGDGYTF. The CDR3 DNA reads TGTGCCACACTGACAGGGGACGGCTACACCTTC.

V and J are TRBV6-5 and TRBJ1-2; the D is unclear. V was clipped by 4 bases and J by 8 bases, with 11 bases between them. Germline V gene sequence: CDR1 MNHEY, CDR2 SVGAGI. The CDR3 runs to 12 residues. CDR3 DNA: TGTGCCAGCAGTTCCAACGGGGTCGGCTACACCTTC. The encoded protein is CASSSNGVGYTF.

This clonotype was seen many times. The genes are TRBV5-5 and TRBJ2-7; unclear D gene. The CDR3 consists of 13 residues. Trimming left V 2 bases short and J 2 bases short, with 8 bases between. Looked up from germline, CDR1 is SGHKS and CDR2 is YYEKEE (reference sequence). CDR3 coding DNA: TGTGCCAGCAGCTTTATCCCGGCCTACGAGCAGTACTTC. Translating it yields CASSFIPAYEQYF.

A few counts support this clonotype. The chain is built from TRBV7-8 and TRBJ2-3; no definite D call. The CDR3 runs to 15 residues. Trimming pared 5 bases from V and 0 bases from J, leaving 12 bases between. Germline assignment: CDR1 SGHVS and CDR2 FQNEAQ. CDR3 sequence: CASSPYSTSTDTQYF. The CDR3 DNA reads TGTGCCAGCAGCCCCTATTCCACTAGCACAGATACGCAGTATTTT.

The table lists this clonotype with many counts. The chain is built from TRBV28 and TRBJ2-1; D is possibly TRBD1 or TRBD2 (5 bases each). This CDR3 comprises 15 residues. The germline V and J ends were trimmed by 1 base and 7 bases, with 14 bases remaining between them. CDR1 is MDHEN, CDR2 SYDVKM, per germline. The CDR3 DNA reads as TGTGCCAGCAGTTTATCCGGGGCGCCCCGGAATGAGCAGTTCTTC. Protein sequence: CASSLSGAPRNEQFF.

This clonotype was detected a few times. The V call is TRBV11-3, the J call TRBJ1-3; no definite D call. CDR1 and CDR2 (germline): SGHNT, YENEEA. This CDR3 has 14 amino acids. V was pared by 4 bases and J by 0 bases, with 7 bases between. CDR3 coding DNA: TGTGCCAGCAGCTCCTACGGCTCTGGAAACACCATATATTTT. Its translation: CASSSYGSGNTIYF.

A few counts support this clonotype. This chain uses TRBV2 with TRBJ2-1; 7 nucleotides line up with TRBD2. Losses at the gene ends were 2 bases for V and 0 bases for J; bases not matched to a gene: 4. Looked up from germline, CDR1 is SNHLY and CDR2 is FYNNEI. The CDR3 sequence is 16 residues long. CDR3 sequence reads: CASSERGGGSYNEQFF. DNA of the CDR3: TGTGCCAGCAGTGAAAGGGGCGGGGGCTCCTACAATGAGCAGTTCTTC.

About this clonotype itself: At one of its ends the junction is not consistent with the germline gene, which may arise from a read error. The rearrangement uses TRBV13 and TRBJ1-1; no clear D. Per germline, CDR1 PRHDT and CDR2 FYEKMQ (reference sequence). This CDR3 has 16 residues. The CDR3 region is CARSFLSGRSNTEAFF. CDR3 sequence (DNA): TGTGCCCGCAGCTTCCTTAGCGGCCGGTCGAACACTGAAGCTTTCTTT. Full variable domain (outside the CDR3, taken from reference TRBV13 and TRBJ1-1): AAGVIQSPRHLIKEKRETATLKCYPIPRHDTVYWYQQGPGQDPQFLISFYEKMQSDKGSIPDRFSAQQFSDYHSELNMSSLELGDSALYFCARSFLSGRSNTEAFFGQGTRLTVV.